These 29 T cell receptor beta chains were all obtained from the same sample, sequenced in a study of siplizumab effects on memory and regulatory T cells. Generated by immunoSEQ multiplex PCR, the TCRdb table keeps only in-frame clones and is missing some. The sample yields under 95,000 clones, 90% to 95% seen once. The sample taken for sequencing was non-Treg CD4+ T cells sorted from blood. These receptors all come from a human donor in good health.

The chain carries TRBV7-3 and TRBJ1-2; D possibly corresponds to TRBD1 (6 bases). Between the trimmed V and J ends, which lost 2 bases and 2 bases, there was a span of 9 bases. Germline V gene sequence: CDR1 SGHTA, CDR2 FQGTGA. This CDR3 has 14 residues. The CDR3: CASSLARGNYGYTF. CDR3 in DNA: TGTGCCAGCAGCTTAGCTAGGGGGAACTATGGCTACACCTTC.

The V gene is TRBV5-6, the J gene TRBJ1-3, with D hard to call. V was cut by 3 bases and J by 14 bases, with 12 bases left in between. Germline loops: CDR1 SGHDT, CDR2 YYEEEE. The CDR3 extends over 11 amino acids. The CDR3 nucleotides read TGTGCCAGCAGCTCCGGGCAGGCCCTATATTTT. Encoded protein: CASSSGQALYF.

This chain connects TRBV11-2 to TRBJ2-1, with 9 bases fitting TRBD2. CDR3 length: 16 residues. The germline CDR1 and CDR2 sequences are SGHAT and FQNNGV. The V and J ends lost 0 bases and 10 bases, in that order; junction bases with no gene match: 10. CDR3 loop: CASSLDRSEAGGEQFF. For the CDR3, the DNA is TGTGCCAGCAGCTTAGATCGTAGTGAGGCGGGGGGGGAGCAGTTCTTC.

DNA of the CDR3: TGTGCCAGCAGCCCAGCGGGGTCTGAAGCTTTCTTT. Translation: CASSPAGSEAFF. The chain recombines TRBV6-1 with TRBJ1-1; D uncertain. This CDR3 spans 12 amino acids. Germline assignment: CDR1 MNHNS and CDR2 SASEGT. Deletions cut 6 bases from V and 6 bases from J, with 11 bases between.

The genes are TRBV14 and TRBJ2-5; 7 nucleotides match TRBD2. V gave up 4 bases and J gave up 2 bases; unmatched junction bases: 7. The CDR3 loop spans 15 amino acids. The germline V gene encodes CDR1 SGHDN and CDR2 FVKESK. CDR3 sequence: CASSLRGGSQETQYF. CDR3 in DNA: TGTGCCAGCAGCCTACGGGGCGGGAGTCAAGAGACCCAGTACTTC.

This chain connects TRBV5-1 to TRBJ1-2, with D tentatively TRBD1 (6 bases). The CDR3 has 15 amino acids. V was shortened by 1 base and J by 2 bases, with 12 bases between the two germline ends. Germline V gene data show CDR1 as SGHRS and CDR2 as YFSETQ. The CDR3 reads CASSLPAGANYGYTF. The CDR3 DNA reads TGCGCCAGCAGCTTGCCGGCAGGGGCGAACTATGGCTACACCTTC. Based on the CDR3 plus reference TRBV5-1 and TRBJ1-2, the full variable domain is KAGVTQTPRYLIKTRGQQVTLSCSPISGHRSVSWYQQTPGQGLQFLFEYFSETQRNKGNFPGRFSGRQFSNSRSEMNVSTLELGDSALYLCASSLPAGANYGYTFGSGTRLTVV.

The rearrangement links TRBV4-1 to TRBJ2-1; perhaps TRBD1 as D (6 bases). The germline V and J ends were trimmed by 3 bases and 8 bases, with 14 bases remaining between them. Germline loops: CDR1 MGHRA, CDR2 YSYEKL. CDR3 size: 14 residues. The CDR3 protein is CASSHNYRDHEQFF. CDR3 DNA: TGCGCCAGCAGCCATAACTACAGGGACCATGAGCAGTTCTTC.

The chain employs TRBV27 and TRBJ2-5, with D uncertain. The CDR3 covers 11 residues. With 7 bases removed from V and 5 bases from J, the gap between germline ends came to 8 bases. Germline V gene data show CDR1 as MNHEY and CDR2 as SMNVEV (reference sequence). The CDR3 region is CASILRETQYF. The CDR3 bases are TGTGCCAGCATCCTGAGGGAGACCCAGTACTTC.

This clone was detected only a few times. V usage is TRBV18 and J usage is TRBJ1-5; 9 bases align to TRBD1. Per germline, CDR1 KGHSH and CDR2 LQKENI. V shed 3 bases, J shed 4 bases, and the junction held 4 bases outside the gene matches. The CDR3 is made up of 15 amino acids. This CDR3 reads CASSPFGTGNQPQHF. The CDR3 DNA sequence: TGTGCCAGCTCACCCTTCGGGACAGGGAATCAGCCCCAGCATTTT.

CDR3 in DNA: TGTGCCAGCAGTAACCGGACAGGGGGGGGCGGCTACACCTTC. Its protein product is CASSNRTGGGGYTF. V is TRBV5-4 and J is TRBJ1-2; 10 bases line up with TRBD1. The germline V gene has CDR1 SGHNT and CDR2 YYREEE (reference sequence). The CDR3 extends over 14 amino acids. Unmatched junction bases numbered 9, after V lost 5 bases and J lost 8 bases.

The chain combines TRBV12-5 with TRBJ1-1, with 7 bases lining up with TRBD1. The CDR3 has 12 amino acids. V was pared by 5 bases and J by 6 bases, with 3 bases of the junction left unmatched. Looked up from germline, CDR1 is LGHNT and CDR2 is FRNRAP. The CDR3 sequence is CASGHRGSEAFF. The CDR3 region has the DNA TGTGCTAGTGGTCACAGGGGATCTGAAGCTTTCTTT. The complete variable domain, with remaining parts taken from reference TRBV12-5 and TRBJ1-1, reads DARVTQTPRHKVTEMGQEVTMRCQPILGHNTVFWYRQTMMQGLELLAYFRNRAPLDDSGMPKDRFSAEMPDATLATLKIQPSEPRDSAVYFCASGHRGSEAFFGQGTRLTVV.

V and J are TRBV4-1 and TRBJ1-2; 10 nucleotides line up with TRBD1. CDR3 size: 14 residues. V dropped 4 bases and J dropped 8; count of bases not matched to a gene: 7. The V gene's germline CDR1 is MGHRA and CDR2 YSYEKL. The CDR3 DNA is TGCGCCAGCAGCCTTCGACAGGGGGCGCCAGGCTACACCTTC. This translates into CASSLRQGAPGYTF.

The CDR3 DNA follows: TGTGCCAGCAGCGTCCGACTAGACTCCTACAATGAGCAGTTCTTC. Translated: CASSVRLDSYNEQFF. V and J are TRBV9 and TRBJ2-1; tentatively, D is TRBD2 (6 bases). V lost 2 bases to trimming and J lost 0 bases, with 9 bases between them. Germline values: CDR1 SGDLS, CDR2 YYNGEE. This CDR3 has 15 residues.

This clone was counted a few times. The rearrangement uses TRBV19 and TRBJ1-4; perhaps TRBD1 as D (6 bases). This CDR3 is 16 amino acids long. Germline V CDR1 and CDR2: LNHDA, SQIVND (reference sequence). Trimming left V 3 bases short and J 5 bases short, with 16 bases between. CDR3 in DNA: TGTGCCAGTAGTATGCAGGCTTGGAGGGGGAATGAAAAACTGTTTTTT. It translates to CASSMQAWRGNEKLFF.

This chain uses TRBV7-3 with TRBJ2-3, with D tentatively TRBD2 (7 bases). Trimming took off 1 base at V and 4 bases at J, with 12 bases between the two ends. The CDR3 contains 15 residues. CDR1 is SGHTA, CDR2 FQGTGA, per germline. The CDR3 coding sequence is TGTGCCAGCAGCTTAAGCGGCGGGGGCTCAGATACGCAGTATTTT. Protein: CASSLSGGGSDTQYF.

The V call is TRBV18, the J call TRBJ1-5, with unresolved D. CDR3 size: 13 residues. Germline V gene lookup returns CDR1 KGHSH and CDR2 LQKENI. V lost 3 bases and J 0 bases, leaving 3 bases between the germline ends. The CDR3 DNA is TGTGCCAGCTCACCGGATAGCAATCAGCCCCAGCATTTT. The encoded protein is CASSPDSNQPQHF.

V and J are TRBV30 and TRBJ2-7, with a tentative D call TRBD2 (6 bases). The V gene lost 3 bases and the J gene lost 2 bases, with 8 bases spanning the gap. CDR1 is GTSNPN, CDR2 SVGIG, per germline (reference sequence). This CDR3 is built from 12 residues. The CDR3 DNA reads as TGTGCCTGGAGGTCGGGGGCCTACGAGCAGTACTTC. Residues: CAWRSGAYEQYF.

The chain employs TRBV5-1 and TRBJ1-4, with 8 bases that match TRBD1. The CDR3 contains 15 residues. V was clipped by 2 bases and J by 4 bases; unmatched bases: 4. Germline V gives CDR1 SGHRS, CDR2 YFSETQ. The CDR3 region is CASSLSGQVNEKLFF. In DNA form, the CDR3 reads TGCGCCAGCAGCTTATCGGGACAGGTTAATGAAAAACTGTTTTTT.

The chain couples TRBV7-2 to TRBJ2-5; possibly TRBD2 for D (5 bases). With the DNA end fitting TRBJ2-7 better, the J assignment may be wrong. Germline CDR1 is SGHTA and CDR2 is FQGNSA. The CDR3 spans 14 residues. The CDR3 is CASSSRAASYEQYF. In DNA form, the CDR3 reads TGTGCCAGCAGCTCGAGGGCCGCCTCCTACGAGCAGTACTTC.

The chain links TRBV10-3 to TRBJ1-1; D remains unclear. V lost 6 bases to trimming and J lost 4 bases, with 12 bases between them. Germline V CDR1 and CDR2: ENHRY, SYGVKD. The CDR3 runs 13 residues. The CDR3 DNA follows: TGTGCCATCAGGATAGGTGGATCCACTGAAGCTTTCTTT. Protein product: CAIRIGGSTEAFF.

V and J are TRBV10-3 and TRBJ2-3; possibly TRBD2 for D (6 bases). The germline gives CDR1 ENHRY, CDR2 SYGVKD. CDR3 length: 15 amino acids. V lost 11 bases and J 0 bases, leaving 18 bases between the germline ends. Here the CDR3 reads CAARGTDLSTDTQYF. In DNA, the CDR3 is TGTGCCGCCCGGGGGACCGACCTTAGCACAGATACGCAGTATTTT.

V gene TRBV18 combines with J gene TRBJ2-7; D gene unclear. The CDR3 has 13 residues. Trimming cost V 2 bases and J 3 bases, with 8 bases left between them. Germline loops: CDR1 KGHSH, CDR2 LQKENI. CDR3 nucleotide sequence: TGTGCCAGCTCACCATCAGCAGGCTACGAGCAGTACTTC. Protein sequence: CASSPSAGYEQYF.

The CDR3 spells CASSHLPHDEQYF. The CDR3 nucleotides read TGCGCCAGCAGCCATTTACCCCACGACGAGCAGTACTTC. This chain joins TRBV4-1 and TRBJ2-7; D is undetermined. Germline CDR1 MGHRA, CDR2 YSYEKL. V was trimmed by 3 bases and J by 5 bases, leaving 11 bases between them. This CDR3 spans 13 amino acids.

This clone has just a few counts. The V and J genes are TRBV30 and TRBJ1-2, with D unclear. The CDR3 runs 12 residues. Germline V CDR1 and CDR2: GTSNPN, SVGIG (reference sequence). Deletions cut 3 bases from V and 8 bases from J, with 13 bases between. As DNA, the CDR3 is TGTGCCTGGAGGGCAGAAGGGCCCGGCTACACCTTC. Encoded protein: CAWRAEGPGYTF.

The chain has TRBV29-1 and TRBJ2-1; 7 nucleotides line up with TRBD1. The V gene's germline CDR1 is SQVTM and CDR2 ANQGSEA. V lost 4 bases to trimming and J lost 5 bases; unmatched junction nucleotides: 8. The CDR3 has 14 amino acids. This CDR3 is CSVVVAGGDNEQFF. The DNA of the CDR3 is TGCAGCGTTGTGGTGGCAGGGGGAGACAATGAGCAGTTCTTC.

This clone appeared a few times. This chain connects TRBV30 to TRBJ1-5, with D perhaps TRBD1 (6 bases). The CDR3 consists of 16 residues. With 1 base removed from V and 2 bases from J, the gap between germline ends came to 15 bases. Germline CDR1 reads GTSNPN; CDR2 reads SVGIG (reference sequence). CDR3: CAWSAAWSGGNQPQHF. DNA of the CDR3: TGTGCCTGGAGTGCGGCCTGGTCAGGGGGCAATCAGCCCCAGCATTTT.

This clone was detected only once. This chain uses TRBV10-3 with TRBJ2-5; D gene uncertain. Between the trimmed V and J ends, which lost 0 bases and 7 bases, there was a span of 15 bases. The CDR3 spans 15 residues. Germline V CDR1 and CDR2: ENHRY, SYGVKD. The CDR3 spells CAISESGRSFGTQYF. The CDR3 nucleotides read TGTGCCATCAGTGAGTCAGGAAGGAGCTTTGGGACCCAGTACTTC.

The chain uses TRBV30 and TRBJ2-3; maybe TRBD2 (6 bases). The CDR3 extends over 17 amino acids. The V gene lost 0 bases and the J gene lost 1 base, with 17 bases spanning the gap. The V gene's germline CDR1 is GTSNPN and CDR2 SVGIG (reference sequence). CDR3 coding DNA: TGTGCCTGGAGTGTGACCCGGTGGCTAGCGCGCACAGATACGCAGTATTTT. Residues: CAWSVTRWLARTDTQYF.

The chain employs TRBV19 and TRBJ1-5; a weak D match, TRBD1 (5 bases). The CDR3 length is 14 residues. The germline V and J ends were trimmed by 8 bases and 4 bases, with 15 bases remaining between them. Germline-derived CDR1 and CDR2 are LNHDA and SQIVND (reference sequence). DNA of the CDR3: TGTGCCAGTTCAATCCGGGGGAAAAATCAGCCCCAGCATTTT. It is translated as CASSIRGKNQPQHF.